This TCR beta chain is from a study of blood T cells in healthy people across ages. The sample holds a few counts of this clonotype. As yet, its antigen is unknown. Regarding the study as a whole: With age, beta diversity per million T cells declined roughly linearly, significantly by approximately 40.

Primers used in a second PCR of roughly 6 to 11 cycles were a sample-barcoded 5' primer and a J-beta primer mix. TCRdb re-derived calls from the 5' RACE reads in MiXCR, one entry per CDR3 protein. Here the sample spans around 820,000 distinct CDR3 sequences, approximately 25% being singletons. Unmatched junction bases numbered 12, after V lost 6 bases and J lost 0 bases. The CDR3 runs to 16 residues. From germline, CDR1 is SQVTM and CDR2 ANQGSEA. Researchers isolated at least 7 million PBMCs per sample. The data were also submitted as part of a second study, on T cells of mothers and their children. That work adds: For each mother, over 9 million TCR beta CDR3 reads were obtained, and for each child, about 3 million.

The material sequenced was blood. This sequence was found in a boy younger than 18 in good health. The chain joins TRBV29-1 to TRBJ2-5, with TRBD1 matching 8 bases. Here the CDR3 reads CSVPYPGQANQETQYF. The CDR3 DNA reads TGCAGCGTCCCCTATCCGGGACAGGCTAACCAAGAGACCCAGTACTTC. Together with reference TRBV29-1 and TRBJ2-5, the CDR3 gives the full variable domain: SAVISQKPSRDICQRGTSLTIQCQVDSQVTMMFWYRQQPGQSLTLIATANQGSEATYESGFVIDKFPISRPNLTFSTLTVSNMSPEDSSIYLCSVPYPGQANQETQYFGPGTRLLVL.